The present entry profiles one T cell receptor beta chain with its context. Its antigen is unidentified. The entry originates in a study of cytomegalovirus exposure and HLA in healthy donors. General observations from the study: Researchers reported in a later analysis that common viral pathogens appeared linked to several top clusters.

60 Vbeta and 13 Jbeta primers were used in PCR. The method was immunoSEQ multiplex PCR; TCRdb's version includes in-frame clones alone and lacks a portion of them. This sample's table has around 200,000 clones. Donors sampled were nominally healthy, though unrecorded immune exposures were likely. In germline, CDR1 is MGHRA, CDR2 YSYEKL. The CDR3 is made up of 15 amino acids. V lost 1 base to trimming and J lost 4 bases; unmatched junction nucleotides: 4. The V and J genes are TRBV4-1 and TRBJ2-1, with 7 bases aligning to TRBD2. Sequenced material: PBMCs. The receptor was derived from a woman in her 30s in good health and CMV-seropositive. CDR3 in DNA: TGCGCCAGCAGCCAAGCTGCTAGCGGTTACAATGAGCAGTTCTTC. It is translated as CASSQAASGYNEQFF.